This TCR beta chain appears in the sequencing data of a study of shared T cell receptors in the human thymus. Method: immunoSEQ multiplex PCR; TCRdb's copy keeps in-frame clones and lacks some. The sample lists roughly 710,000 clones; roughly 88% were seen once. About this clone: One end of the junction varies from germline; a read error may be responsible. Other DNA sequences in this sample translate to the same CDR3.

Per germline, CDR1 MNHNS and CDR2 SASEGT. This CDR3 contains 14 residues. This sample was shared with a second study, whose subject was human thymus T cells. From that report: During corrective heart surgery, resections were taken, and the thymus tissue came from them. An apparent bias in V and J gene usage was seen in thymic and blood repertoires. Related research found strongly overlapping thymic repertoires in unrelated individuals.

The sequencing input was thymocytes. The TCR comes from a girl under two years old with a congenital heart defect. The chain combines TRBV6-1 with TRBJ1-6; 7 bases map to TRBD1. Here the CDR3 reads CASNPGGYNSPLHF. As DNA, the CDR3 is TGTGCCAGCAACCCAGGGGGATATAATTCCCCCCTCCACTTT.